This T cell receptor beta chain comes out of a study of cytomegalovirus exposure and HLA in healthy donors. Findings of the study overall: Among TCR sequences, most were rare, though some public TCRs appeared in many donors.

V was cut by 2 bases and J by 7 bases, with 8 bases left in between. Germline-derived CDR1 and CDR2 are ENHRY and SYGVKD. The CDR3 consists of 12 residues. A word on this clone: Antigen unknown.

The method was immunoSEQ multiplex PCR; TCRdb's version includes in-frame clones alone and lacks a portion of them. In the table there are roughly 280,000 clones, 86% of which are singletons. Sequences were obtained from PBMCs. The V call is TRBV10-3, the J call TRBJ1-1, with D uncertain. The receptor's source is a woman under 30 in good health and CMV-seronegative. The CDR3 reads CAISEVGDEAFF. The CDR3 DNA sequence: TGTGCCATCAGTGAGGTGGGCGATGAAGCTTTCTTT.